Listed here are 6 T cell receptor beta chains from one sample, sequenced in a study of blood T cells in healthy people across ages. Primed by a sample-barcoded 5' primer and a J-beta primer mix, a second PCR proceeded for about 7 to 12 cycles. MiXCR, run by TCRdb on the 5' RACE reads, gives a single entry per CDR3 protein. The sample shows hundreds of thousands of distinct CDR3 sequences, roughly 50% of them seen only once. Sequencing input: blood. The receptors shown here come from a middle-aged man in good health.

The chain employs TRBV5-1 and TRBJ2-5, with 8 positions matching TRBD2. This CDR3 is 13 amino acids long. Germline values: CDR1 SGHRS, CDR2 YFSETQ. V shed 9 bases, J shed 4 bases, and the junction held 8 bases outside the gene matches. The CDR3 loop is CATSRGGPETQYF. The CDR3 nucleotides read TGCGCCACCTCCCGGGGGGGTCCAGAGACCCAGTACTTC.

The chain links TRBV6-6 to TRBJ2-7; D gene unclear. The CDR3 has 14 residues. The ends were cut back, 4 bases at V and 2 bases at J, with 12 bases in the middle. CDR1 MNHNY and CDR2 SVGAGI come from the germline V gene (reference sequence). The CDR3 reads CASSFRSTAYEQYF. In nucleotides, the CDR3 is TGTGCCAGCAGTTTTCGCTCGACTGCCTACGAGCAGTACTTC.

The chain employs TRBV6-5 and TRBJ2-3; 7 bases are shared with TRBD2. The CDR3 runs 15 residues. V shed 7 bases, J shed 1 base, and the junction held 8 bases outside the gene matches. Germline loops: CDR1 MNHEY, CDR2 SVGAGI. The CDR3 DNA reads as TGTGCCAGCACACTCGGCACTAGCGGCACAGATACGCAGTATTTT. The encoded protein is CASTLGTSGTDTQYF.

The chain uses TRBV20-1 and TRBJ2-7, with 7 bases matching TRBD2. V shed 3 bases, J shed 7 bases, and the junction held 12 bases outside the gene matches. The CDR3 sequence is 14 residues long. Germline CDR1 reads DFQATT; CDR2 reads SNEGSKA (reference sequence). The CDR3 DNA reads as TGCAGTGCTAGTCTGCTAGCGGAAGAGGGGGAGCAGTACTTC. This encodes CSASLLAEEGEQYF.

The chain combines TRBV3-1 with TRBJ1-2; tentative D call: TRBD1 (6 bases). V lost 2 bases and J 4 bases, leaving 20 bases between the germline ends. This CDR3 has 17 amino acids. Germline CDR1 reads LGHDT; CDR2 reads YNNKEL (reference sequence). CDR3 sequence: CASSQRILTGDPYGYTF. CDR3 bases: TGTGCCAGCAGCCAAAGGATTTTGACAGGAGACCCCTATGGCTACACCTTC. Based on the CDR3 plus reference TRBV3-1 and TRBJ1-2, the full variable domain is DTAVSQTPKYLVTQMGNDKSIKCEQNLGHDTMYWYKQDSKKFLKIMFSYNNKELIINETVPNRFSPKSPDKAHLNLHINSLELGDSAVYFCASSQRILTGDPYGYTFGSGTRLTVV.

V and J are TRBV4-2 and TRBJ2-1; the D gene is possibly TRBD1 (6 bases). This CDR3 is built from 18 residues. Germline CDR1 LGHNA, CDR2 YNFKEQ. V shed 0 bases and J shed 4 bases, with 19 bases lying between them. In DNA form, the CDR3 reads TGTGCCAGCAGCCAAGACGCCCCCTCTCTACAGGGTTACAATGAGCAGTTCTTC. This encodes CASSQDAPSLQGYNEQFF.